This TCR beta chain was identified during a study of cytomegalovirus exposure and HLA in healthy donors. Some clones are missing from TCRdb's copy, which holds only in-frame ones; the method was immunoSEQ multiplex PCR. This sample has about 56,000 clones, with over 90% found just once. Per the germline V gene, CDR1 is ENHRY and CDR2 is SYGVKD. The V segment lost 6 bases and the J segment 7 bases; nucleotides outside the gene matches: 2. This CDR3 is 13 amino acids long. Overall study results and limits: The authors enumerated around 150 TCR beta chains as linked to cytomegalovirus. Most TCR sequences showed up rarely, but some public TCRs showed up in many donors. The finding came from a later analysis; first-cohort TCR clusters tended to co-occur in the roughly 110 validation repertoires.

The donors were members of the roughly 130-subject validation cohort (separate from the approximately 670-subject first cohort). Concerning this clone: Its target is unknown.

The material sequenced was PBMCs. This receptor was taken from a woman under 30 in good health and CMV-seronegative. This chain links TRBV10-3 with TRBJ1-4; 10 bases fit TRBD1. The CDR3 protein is CAIRGQGGEKLFF. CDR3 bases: TGTGCCATCAGAGGACAGGGGGGTGAAAAACTGTTTTTT.